This TCR beta chain was sequenced for a study of blood T cell repertoires in COVID-19. In the study overall: Spain, Italy and the United States supplied samples that represented acute and convalescent COVID-19. T cells, B-cell-depleted T cells, or PBMCs supplied cDNA or gDNA.

The CDR3 is made up of 19 amino acids. V was trimmed by 4 bases and J by 3 bases, leaving 25 bases between them. Germline values: CDR1 SGHTA, CDR2 FQGTGA. In the original workflow: Researchers report that nucleated cell counts were estimated from reference gene primer amplification. The protocol was immunoSEQ multiplex PCR, while the TCRdb copy is restricted to in-frame clones and leaves out a portion. Clone size and V and J calls were adopted from that table, with D and trimming inferred from the DNA. The data show about 52,000 clones, approximately 85% seen once. Source material: peripheral blood. This clonotype was sampled from a woman over 75 with acute or convalescent COVID-19. The chain links TRBV7-3 to TRBJ2-1; weak D call: TRBD2 (8 bases). The DNA for the CDR3 is TGTGCCAGCAGCTCGGAGACAGGGTTATTGGGACTAGTCTACAATGAGCAGTTCTTC. Its translation is CASSSETGLLGLVYNEQFF. Filled out from reference TRBV7-3 and TRBJ2-1, the complete variable domain reads GAGVSQTPSNKVTEKGKYVELRCDPISGHTALYWYRQSLGQGPEFLIYFQGTGAADDSGLPNDRFFAVRPEGSVSTLKIQRTERGDSAVYLCASSSETGLLGLVYNEQFFGPGTRLTVL.